Each of the 9 T cell receptor beta chains below was sequenced from the same sample in a study of blood T cell repertoires in COVID-19 (dated by TCRdb to about 2020). The library was made by the immunoSEQ multiplex PCR assay. This is the immuneACCESS table as TCRdb keeps it, with only in-frame sequences that have V and J called. A part of the clones is gone; compared with another copy, unresolved V genes explain less than half, and the rest is unexplained. The sample yields about 200,000 clones; roughly 80% were counted once. In total, the top ten clones hold approximately 8.1% of the sample. Sequencing was performed on peripheral blood. These receptors all stem from a woman aged 60-70 years with COVID-19, enrolled during active disease.

V usage is TRBV10-3 and J usage is TRBJ1-2, with TRBD1 matching over 9 bases. This CDR3 has 16 amino acids. V shed 0 bases and J 2 bases; nucleotides not matched to a gene: 4. CDR1 is ENHRY and CDR2 is SYGVKD in the germline V gene. Here the CDR3 reads CAISESGDRANYGYTF. CDR3 sequence (DNA): TGTGCCATCAGTGAGTCGGGGGACAGGGCCAACTATGGCTACACCTTC.

On this clone itself: This CDR3 is also generated by other DNA sequences in the sample. This rearrangement joins TRBV2 to TRBJ1-2, with no clear D. The germline V gene has CDR1 SNHLY and CDR2 FYNNEI. This CDR3 is 13 amino acids long. V was shortened by 2 bases and J by 2 bases, with 6 bases between the two germline ends. The CDR3 spells CASSERANYGYTF. The CDR3 DNA sequence: TGTGCCAGCAGTGAAAGAGCCAACTATGGCTACACCTTC.

The chain joins TRBV29-1 to TRBJ1-1; 7 positions match TRBD1. CDR1 SQVTM and CDR2 ANQGSEA come from the germline V gene. J gave up 4 bases and V 5 bases, and 10 bases lay outside the gene matches. The CDR3 has 14 amino acids. CDR3 loop: CSVLTQGDGTEAFF. CDR3 in DNA: TGCAGCGTTCTGACCCAGGGGGACGGCACTGAAGCTTTCTTT.

This clone has only a few counts. This chain links TRBV11-2 with TRBJ2-7; 7 nucleotides line up with TRBD2. Trimming cost V 0 bases and J 2 bases; bases outside gene matches: 4. Germline lookup yields CDR1 SGHAT and CDR2 FQNNGV. The CDR3 runs to 15 residues. The CDR3 here is CASSLDLAGAYEQYF. For the CDR3, the DNA is TGTGCCAGCAGCTTAGATCTTGCGGGGGCCTACGAGCAGTACTTC.

CDR3 residues: CASSPTPGDYGYTF. CDR3 coding DNA: TGTGCCAGCAGCCCGACCCCGGGTGACTATGGCTACACCTTC. V gene TRBV5-6 combines with J gene TRBJ1-2, with D unresolved. Germline V gene lookup returns CDR1 SGHDT and CDR2 YYEEEE. V lost 4 bases and J 3 bases, leaving 13 bases between the germline ends. This CDR3 region has 14 residues.

The chain joins TRBV20-1 to TRBJ2-5; 9 positions match TRBD2. CDR3 length: 15 amino acids. Germline loops: CDR1 DFQATT, CDR2 SNEGSKA (reference sequence). J lost 2 bases, V lost 3 bases, and 7 bases had no gene match. The CDR3 here is CSASRAGGLQETQYF. The CDR3 nucleotides read TGCAGTGCTAGTCGAGCGGGGGGTCTACAAGAGACCCAGTACTTC.

The chain couples TRBV5-6 to TRBJ2-3, with 7 bases fitting TRBD1. Germline CDR1 and CDR2: SGHDT and YYEEEE. There are 16 residues in the CDR3. V dropped 4 bases and J dropped 0; count of bases not matched to a gene: 8. DNA of the CDR3: TGTGCCAGCAGCCCTGACAGGGTCCCTAGCACAGATACGCAGTATTTT. This translates into CASSPDRVPSTDTQYF.

The gene calls are TRBV28 and TRBJ2-3; 7 nucleotides agree with TRBD2. The CDR3 has 15 amino acids. V was pared by 7 bases and J by 3 bases, with 10 bases of the junction left unmatched. Germline V CDR1 and CDR2: MDHEN, SYDVKM. The CDR3 sequence: CASISSGVGTDTQYF. CDR3 nucleotides: TGTGCCAGCATTTCCAGCGGGGTAGGAACAGATACGCAGTATTTT.

About this clone: Relative to the germline gene, one junction end is altered; a read error may explain this. The chain couples TRBV5-1 to TRBJ2-1, with no clear D. Germline V gene data show CDR1 as SGHRS and CDR2 as YFSETQ. CDR3 length: 12 amino acids. CDR3 in amino acids: CASSPSFNEQFF. CDR3 nucleotides: TGCGCCAGCAGCCCCTCCTTCAATGAGCAGTTCTTC.